This T cell receptor (beta chain) was captured in a study of human T cells and chemical hapten exposure. This clonotype was seen at least ten times. Time point of the sample: patch test 1, 2 weeks after DPC sensitization. Treatment indicated: therapeutic diphenylcyclopropenone sensitization with weekly scalp DPC. The CDR3 is 15 residues long. Germline CDR1 is MNHNY and CDR2 is SVGAGI (reference sequence). The germline V and J ends were trimmed by 0 bases and 7 bases, with 10 bases remaining between them. TCRdb processed the RACE reads anew with MiXCR; each CDR3 protein has one entry. Found here are around 120,000 distinct CDR3 sequences, roughly 15% of them singletons; the top ten hold around 0.99%.

The sample in question was whole blood, obtained in connection with sensitization to the hapten diphenylcyclopropenone (DPC). The source is a man aged 18 to 35 with alopecia areata. Some clones in this sample may be carry-over from other donors' samples. The chain combines TRBV6-6 with TRBJ1-6, with a possible D match to TRBD1 (5 bases). The CDR3 is CASSYSIGDNSPLHF. CDR3 in DNA: TGTGCCAGCAGTTACTCGATAGGGGACAATTCACCCCTCCACTTT.